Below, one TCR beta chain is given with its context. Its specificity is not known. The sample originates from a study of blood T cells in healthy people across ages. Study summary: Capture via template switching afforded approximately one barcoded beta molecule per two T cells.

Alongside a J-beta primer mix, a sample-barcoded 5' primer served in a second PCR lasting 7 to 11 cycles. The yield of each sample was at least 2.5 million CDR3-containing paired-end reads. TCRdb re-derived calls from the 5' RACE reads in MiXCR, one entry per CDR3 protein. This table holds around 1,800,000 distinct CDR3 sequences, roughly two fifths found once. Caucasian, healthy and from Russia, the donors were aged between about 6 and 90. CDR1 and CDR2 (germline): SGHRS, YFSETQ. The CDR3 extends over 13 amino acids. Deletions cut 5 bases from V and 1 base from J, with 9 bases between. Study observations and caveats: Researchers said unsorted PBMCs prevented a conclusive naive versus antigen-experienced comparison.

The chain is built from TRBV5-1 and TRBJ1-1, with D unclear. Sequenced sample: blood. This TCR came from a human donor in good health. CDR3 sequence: CASRLNKNTEAFF. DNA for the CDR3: TGCGCCAGCAGACTAAATAAGAACACTGAAGCTTTCTTT.